The entry below describes one TCR beta chain. The specificity of this receptor is unknown. No base-level quality is on record; no much larger clone is a single base apart. At diagnosis, tumor, uninvolved tumor-adjacent lung and peripheral blood were collected and then preserved as a mix of FFPE and fresh-frozen material. For TCR repertoire profiling, blood samples were analyzed in the form of peripheral blood mononuclear cells. Including the terminal cysteine and phenylalanine, the CDR3 comprises 20 residues. The entry retains the CDR3 DNA only, 60 bases that are in frame from base 1. TCR beta CDR3 regions were sequenced from DNA using the immunoSEQ Assay. As for the original processing: To compute T cell density, TCR beta template counts were normalized to usable DNA, which was estimated by amplifying housekeeping genes. Using the preseqR package, richness was estimated by extrapolating to 120,000 templates for tissue samples and 400,000 templates for PBMC samples. Clonality was taken to be one minus Pielou's evenness. Tissue-enriched TCRs were identified through differential abundance testing performed on productive amino-acid clonotypes, with a minimum total count of 5 and an alpha of 0.1. The Jaccard Index and the Morisita Overlap Index were used to quantify repertoire overlap between compartments. GLIPH grouped TCR beta CDR3s together with public tetramer-defined viral CDR3s, and a viral motif had to include at least three viral sequences and show V-gene enrichment. Not all clones reach the TCRdb copy of this immuneACCESS table, which keeps in-frame sequences only. Checked studies attribute under half of the gap to unresolved V genes and leave the rest unexplained. From that table come the V and J calls and clone size; the DNA was used to work out D and trimming. The sample profile shows about 21,000 clones; approximately 90% of them were found once. Of the sample, about 7% falls within the top ten clones.

The record originates from a study of T cells in localized non-small cell lung cancer (dated by TCRdb to 2020 to 2022). In the study overall: Comparing tumors with uninvolved tumor-adjacent lungs, the study looked at the T cell repertoires of roughly 250 patients with early-stage NSCLC. The cohort consisted of 236 treatment-naive NSCLC patients whose localized lung tumors had been resected. NSCLC patients had a mean age of approximately 72 years, and around 140 were male and over 85 female.

The paper as a whole reports these results and caveats: The highest T cell clonality was observed in uninvolved tumor-adjacent lung, where clonality exceeded that of tumor, suggesting that antigenic responses were more focused in uninvolved tumor-adjacent lung. Multi-region tumor sequencing was not performed, so intratumor heterogeneity could not be excluded. Longer overall survival was associated with higher blood T cell density, whereas shorter survival was associated with higher adjacent-lung clonality. Because the study design was exploratory, TCR variables were selected using unadjusted p-values without false-discovery rate correction. A median of around 60 of the top 100 tumor clones turned up in the paired uninvolved adjacent lung, and 28 of those clones also ranked among the top 100 of that same adjacent lung.

The sequence derives from a male donor aged 60 or older with stage I squamous cell lung carcinoma. Recombination linked TRBV21-1 to TRBJ1-5; the listed D gene, TRBD1, was not tested against the DNA. TRBV21-1 corresponds to a pseudogene. The material was peripheral blood, obtained before any cancer treatment. The sequence in DNA is TGTGCCAGCAGCCCCCGAATAGTAGACAGGGGAAGGGTTAGCAATCAGCCCCAGCATTTT. This translates into CASSPRIVDRGRVSNQPQHF.